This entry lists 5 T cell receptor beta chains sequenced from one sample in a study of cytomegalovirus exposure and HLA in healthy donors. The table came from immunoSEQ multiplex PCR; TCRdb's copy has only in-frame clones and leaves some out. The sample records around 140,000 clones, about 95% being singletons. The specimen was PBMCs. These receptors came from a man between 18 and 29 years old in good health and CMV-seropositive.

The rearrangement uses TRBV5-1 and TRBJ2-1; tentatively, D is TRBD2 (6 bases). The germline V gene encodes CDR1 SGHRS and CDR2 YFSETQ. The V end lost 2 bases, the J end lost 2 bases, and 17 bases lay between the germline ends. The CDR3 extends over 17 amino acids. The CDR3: CASSFPQEGGTYNEQFF. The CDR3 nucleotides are TGCGCCAGCAGCTTCCCCCAGGAGGGAGGTACCTACAATGAGCAGTTCTTC.

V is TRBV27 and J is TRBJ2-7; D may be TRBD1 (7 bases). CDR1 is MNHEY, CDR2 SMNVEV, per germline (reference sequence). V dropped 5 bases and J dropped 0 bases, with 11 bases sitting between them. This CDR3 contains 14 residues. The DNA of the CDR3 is TGTGCCAGCAGTGGAGGGGACAGCTCCTACGAGCAGTACTTC. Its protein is CASSGGDSSYEQYF.

CDR3 coding DNA: TGTGCCAGTAGTATATCGGTGAGCGGGAGGCAGTACTTC. It codes for CASSISVSGRQYF. The gene calls are TRBV19 and TRBJ2-7; 8 nucleotides align to TRBD2. Germline-derived CDR1 and CDR2 are LNHDA and SQIVND (reference sequence). The CDR3 spans 13 residues. J was trimmed by 9 bases and V by 2 bases; bases with no gene match: 6. Supplemented by reference TRBV19 and TRBJ2-7, the full variable domain reads DGGITQSPKYLFRKEGQNVTLSCEQNLNHDAMYWYRQDPGQGLRLIYYSQIVNDFQKGDIAEGYSVSREKKESFPLTVTSAQKNPTAFYLCASSISVSGRQYFGPGTRLTVT.

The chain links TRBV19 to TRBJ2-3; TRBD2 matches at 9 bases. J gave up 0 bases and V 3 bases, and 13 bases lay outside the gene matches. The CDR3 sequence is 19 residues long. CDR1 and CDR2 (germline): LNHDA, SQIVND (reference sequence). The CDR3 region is CASSILPWSGRPSTDTQYF. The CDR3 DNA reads TGTGCCAGTAGTATTCTTCCTTGGAGCGGGAGGCCAAGCACAGATACGCAGTATTTT.

The CDR3 bases are TGTGCCAGTACCCCCCACGGGAGCGGGGGATACAATGAGCAGTTCTTC. Residues: CASTPHGSGGYNEQFF. The chain carries TRBV19 and TRBJ2-1, with 8 bases that match TRBD2. The CDR3 loop spans 16 amino acids. The germline V gene has CDR1 LNHDA and CDR2 SQIVND (reference sequence). The J segment lost 4 bases and the V segment lost 7 bases, leaving 12 bases of the junction unmatched.